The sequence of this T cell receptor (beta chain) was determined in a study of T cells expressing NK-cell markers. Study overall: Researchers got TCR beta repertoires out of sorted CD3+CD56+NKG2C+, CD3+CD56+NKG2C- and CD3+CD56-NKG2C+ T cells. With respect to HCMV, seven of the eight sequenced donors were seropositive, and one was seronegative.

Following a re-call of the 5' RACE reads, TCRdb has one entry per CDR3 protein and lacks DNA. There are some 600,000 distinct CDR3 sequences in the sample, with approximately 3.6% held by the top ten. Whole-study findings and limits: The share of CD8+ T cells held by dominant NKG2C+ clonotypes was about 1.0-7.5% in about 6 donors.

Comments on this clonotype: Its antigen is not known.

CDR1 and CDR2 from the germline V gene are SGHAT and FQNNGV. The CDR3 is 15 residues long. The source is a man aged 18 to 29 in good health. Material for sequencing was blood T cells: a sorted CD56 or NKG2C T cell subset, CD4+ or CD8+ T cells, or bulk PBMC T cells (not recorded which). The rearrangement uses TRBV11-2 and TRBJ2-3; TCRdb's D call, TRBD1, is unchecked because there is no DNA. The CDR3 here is CASSPTRQGWNTQYF.